This is a list of T cell receptor beta chains from one sample in a study of T cells of healthy individuals. TCRdb processed the 5' RACE reads anew with MiXCR; each CDR3 protein has one entry. The data hold tens of thousands of distinct CDR3 sequences, with 15% to 20% observed a single time. These receptors came from a human donor in good health. Each CDR3 is given without its conserved first and last residue. Where a row states a size, it is once, few, many or the class of an expanded clone; other rows omit it.

V gene: TRBV20-1; J gene: TRBJ2-7; clone size: many; CDR3 protein: SAKTSGGLYEQY
V gene: TRBV27; J gene: TRBJ1-1; clone size: many; CDR3 protein: ASRLRRTNTEAF
V gene: TRBV12-3/TRBV12-4; J gene: TRBJ2-1; clone size: many; CDR3 protein: ASSTEGDGSYNEQF
V gene: TRBV7-9; J gene: TRBJ2-3; clone size: many; CDR3 protein: ASSLSTGQRTDTQY
V gene: TRBV12-3/TRBV12-4; J gene: TRBJ1-1; clone size: NA; CDR3 protein: ASSLNPGHTEAF
V gene: TRBV14; J gene: TRBJ1-1; clone size: few; CDR3 protein: ASSQPWGNAEAF
V gene: TRBV7-2; J gene: TRBJ1-1; clone size: few; CDR3 protein: ASSLEGGNTEAF
V gene: TRBV12-3/TRBV12-4; J gene: TRBJ2-2; clone size: few; CDR3 protein: ASSLRHQVPGELF
V gene: TRBV12-3/TRBV12-4; J gene: TRBJ2-1; clone size: many; CDR3 protein: ASRFQLTGVHEQF
V gene: TRBV29-1; J gene: TRBJ2-7; clone size: NA; CDR3 protein: SVAGTSHEQY
V gene: TRBV27; J gene: TRBJ1-5; clone size: many; CDR3 protein: ASSLSTGEDQPQH
V gene: TRBV28; J gene: TRBJ2-4; clone size: many; CDR3 protein: AIQTPSMGENIQY
V gene: TRBV3-1; J gene: TRBJ2-7; clone size: many; CDR3 protein: ASSSPREQY
V gene: TRBV6-2/TRBV6-3; J gene: TRBJ2-7; clone size: many; CDR3 protein: ASSRGLVGGYEQY
V gene: TRBV5-4; J gene: TRBJ2-7; clone size: many; CDR3 protein: ASSLDYSYEQY